The 10 T cell receptor beta chains in this list originate from one sample, sequenced in a study of CD8+CD57+ T cells in acquired aplastic anemia (dated by TCRdb to between 2017 and 2018). Flow cytometry had shown CD8+CD57+ cell expansion in the patients selected for sequencing. Instrument on record: Illumina HiSeq 2000. Genomic DNA served as template for TCR beta VDJ combination and CDR3 sequence profiling. TCRdb reprocessed the public reads (quality trimming at Q25 with fastp, clone calling with MiXCR) and kept in-frame beta chains. Duplicate CDR3 protein sequences are folded into a single record with the most common DNA and genes. The sample table lists 180,000 or so distinct CDR3 sequences, less than 50% of them with a count of one. The top ten clonotypes cover roughly 2% of the sample. Sequencing input: sorted CD4+, CD8+, or CD8+CD57+ T cells (not recorded which) from PBMCs. Receptor source: a human donor with aplastic anemia.

This clonotype was recorded once. The rearrangement joins TRBV10-3 to TRBJ2-1; no definite D call. Looked up from germline, CDR1 is ENHRY and CDR2 is SYGVKD. The CDR3 is 17 residues long. The germline V and J ends were trimmed by 3 bases and 6 bases, with 21 bases remaining between them. This CDR3 is CAISDPRQSLGANEQFF. CDR3 coding DNA: TGTGCCATCAGTGACCCACGCCAGAGTCTGGGCGCCAATGAGCAGTTCTTC.

This clonotype was observed many times. The chain employs TRBV13 and TRBJ2-7, with a possible D match to TRBD2 (6 bases). The CDR3 consists of 14 residues. The ends were cut back, 3 bases at V and 5 bases at J, with 14 bases in the middle. The V gene's germline CDR1 is PRHDT and CDR2 FYEKMQ (reference sequence). The CDR3 loop reads CASSFRLSGHEQYF. The CDR3 DNA sequence: TGTGCCAGCAGCTTTAGGCTTAGCGGCCACGAGCAGTACTTC. Variable domain in full (rest from reference TRBV13 and TRBJ2-7): AAGVIQSPRHLIKEKRETATLKCYPIPRHDTVYWYQQGPGQDPQFLISFYEKMQSDKGSIPDRFSAQQFSDYHSELNMSSLELGDSALYFCASSFRLSGHEQYFGPGTRLTVT.

This clonotype was recorded once. The gene calls are TRBV28 and TRBJ2-6; D is perhaps TRBD2 (6 bases). Germline loops: CDR1 MDHEN, CDR2 SYDVKM. This CDR3 is 16 amino acids long. V was pared by 6 bases and J by 0 bases, with 12 bases between. The CDR3 reads CASRAGTYSGANVLTF. In nucleotides, the CDR3 is TGTGCCAGCAGGGCCGGGACTTACTCTGGGGCCAACGTCCTGACTTTC.

This CDR3 reads CASGPGRGIGEKLFF. CDR3 DNA: TGTGCCAGCGGCCCCGGACGGGGAATTGGCGAAAAACTGTTTTTT. The chain recombines TRBV9 with TRBJ1-4; D not resolved. Per germline, CDR1 SGDLS and CDR2 YYNGEE. This CDR3 region has 15 residues. The V end lost 7 bases, the J end lost 8 bases, and 21 bases lay between the germline ends.

This clonotype was picked up a small number of times. The rearrangement uses TRBV19 and TRBJ1-4; D not certain. Germline values: CDR1 LNHDA, CDR2 SQIVND (reference sequence). The V end was cut by 9 bases, the J end by 0 bases, with 11 bases between. This CDR3 is 14 amino acids long. CDR3 in amino acids: CASSARTTNEKLFF. For the CDR3, the DNA is TGTGCCAGCAGTGCCCGGACAACTAATGAAAAACTGTTTTTT.

This clonotype was observed at least ten times. The chain couples TRBV3-1 to TRBJ1-1, with a possible D match to TRBD1 (5 bases). Trimming stripped 4 bases from V and 2 bases from J, with 11 bases between. Germline assignment: CDR1 LGHDT and CDR2 YNNKEL (reference sequence). The CDR3 extends over 14 amino acids. The CDR3 DNA sequence: TGTGCCAGCAGCCCAGGACATAGAAACACTGAAGCTTTCTTT. Translation gives CASSPGHRNTEAFF.

The genes are TRBV10-3 and TRBJ1-1; D may be TRBD1 (6 bases). The CDR3 spans 14 residues. V lost 6 bases and J lost 1, with 12 bases in between. The germline V gene encodes CDR1 ENHRY and CDR2 SYGVKD. DNA of the CDR3: TGTGCCATCAGCCCCGGGACAACGAACACTGAAGCTTTCTTT. Amino acids: CAISPGTTNTEAFF.

This clonotype occurred many times. The chain employs TRBV30 and TRBJ2-7, with D possibly matching TRBD1 (6 bases). The CDR3 has 12 residues. Germline lookup yields CDR1 GTSNPN and CDR2 SVGIG (reference sequence). V was cut by 3 bases and J by 6 bases, with 12 bases left in between. CDR3 sequence: CAWSGTGSEQYF. The DNA for the CDR3 is TGTGCCTGGAGCGGAACAGGGTCCGAGCAGTACTTC.

This clonotype was observed once. This may come from a read error, since a much larger clone is one base off. As the CDR3 is not closed by the conserved phenylalanine or tryptophan, this likely results from a read error. The V gene is TRBV7-8, the J gene TRBJ1-1, with D unclear. CDR1 and CDR2 (germline): SGHVS, FQNEAQ. The CDR3 is made up of 10 amino acids. V was clipped by 5 bases and J by 11 bases, with 9 bases between them. CDR3 in amino acids: CASSRPRAFY. Written as DNA, the CDR3 is TGTGCCAGCAGCCGCCCTAGGGCTTTCTAT.

This clonotype was seen at least ten times. The V and J genes are TRBV6-1 and TRBJ2-1, with no clear D. The CDR3 runs 12 residues. V dropped 6 bases and J dropped 9 bases, with 12 bases sitting between them. Germline-derived CDR1 and CDR2 are MNHNS and SASEGT. DNA for the CDR3: TGTGCCAGCAGGCCGATCCCCGGTGAGCAGTTCTTC. Protein sequence: CASRPIPGEQFF.